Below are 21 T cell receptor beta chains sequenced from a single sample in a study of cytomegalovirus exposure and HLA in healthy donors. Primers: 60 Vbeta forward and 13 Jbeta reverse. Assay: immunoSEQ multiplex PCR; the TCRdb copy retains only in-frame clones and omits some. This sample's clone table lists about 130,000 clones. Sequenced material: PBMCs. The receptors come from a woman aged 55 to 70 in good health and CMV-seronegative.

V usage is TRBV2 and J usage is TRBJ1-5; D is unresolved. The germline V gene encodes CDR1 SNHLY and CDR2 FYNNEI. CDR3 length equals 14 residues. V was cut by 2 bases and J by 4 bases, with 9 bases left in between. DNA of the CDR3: TGTGCCAGCAGTGAACTAAGCCTAAATCAGCCCCAGCATTTT. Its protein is CASSELSLNQPQHF.

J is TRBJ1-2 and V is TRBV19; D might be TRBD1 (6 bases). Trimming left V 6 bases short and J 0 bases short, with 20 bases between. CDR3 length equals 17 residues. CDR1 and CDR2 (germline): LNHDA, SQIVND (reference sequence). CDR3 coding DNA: TGTGCCAGTAGCCTCAAGGACAGCCTTGTAACTAACTATGGCTACACCTTC. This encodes CASSLKDSLVTNYGYTF. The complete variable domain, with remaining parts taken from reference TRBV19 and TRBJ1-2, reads DGGITQSPKYLFRKEGQNVTLSCEQNLNHDAMYWYRQDPGQGLRLIYYSQIVNDFQKGDIAEGYSVSREKKESFPLTVTSAQKNPTAFYLCASSLKDSLVTNYGYTFGSGTRLTVV.

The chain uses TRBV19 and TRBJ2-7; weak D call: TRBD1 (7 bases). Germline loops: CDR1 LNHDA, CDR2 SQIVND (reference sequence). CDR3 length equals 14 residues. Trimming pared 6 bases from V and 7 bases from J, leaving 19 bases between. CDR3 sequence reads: CASRGGGAQGEQYF. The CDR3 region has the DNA TGTGCCAGTAGAGGGGGCGGGGCCCAGGGGGAGCAGTACTTC.

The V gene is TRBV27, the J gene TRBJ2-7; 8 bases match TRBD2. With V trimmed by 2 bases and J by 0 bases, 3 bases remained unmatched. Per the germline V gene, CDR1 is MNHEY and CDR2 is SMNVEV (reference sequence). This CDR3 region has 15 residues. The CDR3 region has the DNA TGTGCCAGCAGTTTAGTTGGGACTAGCTCCTACGAGCAGTACTTC. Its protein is CASSLVGTSSYEQYF.

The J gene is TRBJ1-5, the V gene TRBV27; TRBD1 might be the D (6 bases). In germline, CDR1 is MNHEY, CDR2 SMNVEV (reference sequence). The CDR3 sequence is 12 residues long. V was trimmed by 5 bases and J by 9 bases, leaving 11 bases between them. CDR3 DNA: TGTGCCAGCAGTCCCATAGGGGGGCCCCAGCATTTT. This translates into CASSPIGGPQHF.

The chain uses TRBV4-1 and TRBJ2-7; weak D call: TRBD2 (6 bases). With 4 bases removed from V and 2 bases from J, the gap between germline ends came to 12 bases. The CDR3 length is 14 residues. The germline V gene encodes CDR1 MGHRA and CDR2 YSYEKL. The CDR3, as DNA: TGCGCCAGCAGCCCACCGGGGGTGCCCTACGAGCAGTACTTC. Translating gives CASSPPGVPYEQYF.

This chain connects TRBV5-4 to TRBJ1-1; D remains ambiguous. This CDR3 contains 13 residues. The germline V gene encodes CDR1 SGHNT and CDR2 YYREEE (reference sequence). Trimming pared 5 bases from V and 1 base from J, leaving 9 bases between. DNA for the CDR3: TGTGCCAGCAGTCGGGATGAGAACACTGAAGCTTTCTTT. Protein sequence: CASSRDENTEAFF.

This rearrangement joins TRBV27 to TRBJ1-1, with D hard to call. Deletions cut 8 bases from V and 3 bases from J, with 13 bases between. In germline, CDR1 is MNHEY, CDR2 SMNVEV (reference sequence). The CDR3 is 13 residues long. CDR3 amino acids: CASFGSGYTEAFF. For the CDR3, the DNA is TGTGCCAGCTTTGGCAGCGGGTACACTGAAGCTTTCTTT.

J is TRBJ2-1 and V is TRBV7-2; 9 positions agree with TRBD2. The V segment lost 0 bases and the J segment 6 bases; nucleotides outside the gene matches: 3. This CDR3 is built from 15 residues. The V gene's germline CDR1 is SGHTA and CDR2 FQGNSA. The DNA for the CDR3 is TGTGCCAGCAGCTTAGCTAGCGGGAGAATCAATGAGCAGTTCTTC. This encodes CASSLASGRINEQFF.

Here the CDR3 reads CASGLDPRGQETQYF. CDR3 coding DNA: TGTGCTAGTGGTTTGGACCCCCGCGGCCAAGAGACCCAGTACTTC. The genes are TRBV12-5 and TRBJ2-5; D is unclear. The CDR3 length is 15 residues. Deletions cut 1 base from V and 1 base from J, with 10 bases between. CDR1 LGHNT and CDR2 FRNRAP come from the germline V gene.

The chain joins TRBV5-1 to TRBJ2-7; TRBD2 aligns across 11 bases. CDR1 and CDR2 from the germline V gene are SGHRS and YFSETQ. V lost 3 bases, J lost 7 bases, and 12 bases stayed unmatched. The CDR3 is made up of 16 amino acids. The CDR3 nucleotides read TGCGCCAGCAGCTCCGCTAAGACTAGCGGGATATTTGAGCAGTACTTC. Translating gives CASSSAKTSGIFEQYF.

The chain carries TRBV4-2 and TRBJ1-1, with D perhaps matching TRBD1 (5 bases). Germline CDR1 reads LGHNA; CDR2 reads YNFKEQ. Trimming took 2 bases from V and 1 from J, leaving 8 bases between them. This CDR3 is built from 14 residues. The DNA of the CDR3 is TGTGCCAGCAGCCAACAGGGAGGGAACACTGAAGCTTTCTTT. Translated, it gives CASSQQGGNTEAFF.

The CDR3 loop is CASSVAWVAGAEETQYF. CDR3 nucleotides: TGTGCCAGCAGCGTAGCATGGGTAGCGGGGGCCGAAGAGACCCAGTACTTC. The V call is TRBV9, the J call TRBJ2-5, with 9 bases that match TRBD2. Germline loops: CDR1 SGDLS, CDR2 YYNGEE. The trim removed 0 bases at V and 3 bases at J, leaving 9 bases unmatched. CDR3 size: 17 residues.

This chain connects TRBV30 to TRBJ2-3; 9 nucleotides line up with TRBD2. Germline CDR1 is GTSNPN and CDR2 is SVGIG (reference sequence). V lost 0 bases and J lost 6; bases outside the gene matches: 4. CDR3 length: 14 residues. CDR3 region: CAWSVNSGSDTQYF. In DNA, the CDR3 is TGTGCCTGGAGTGTAAATAGCGGGAGTGATACGCAGTATTTT.

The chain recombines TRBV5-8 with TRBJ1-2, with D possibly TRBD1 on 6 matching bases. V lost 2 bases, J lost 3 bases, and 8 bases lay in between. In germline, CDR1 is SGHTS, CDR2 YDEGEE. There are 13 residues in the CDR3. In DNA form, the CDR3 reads TGTGCCAGCAGCTTAGGGGGTGACTATGGCTACACCTTC. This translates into CASSLGGDYGYTF.

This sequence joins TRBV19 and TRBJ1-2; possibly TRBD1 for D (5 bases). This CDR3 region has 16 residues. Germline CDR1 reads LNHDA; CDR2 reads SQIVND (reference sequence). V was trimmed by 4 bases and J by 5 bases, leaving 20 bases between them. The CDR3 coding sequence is TGTGCCAGTAGTACCCTCCCGGGGAGGGGTAATTATGGCTACACCTTC. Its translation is CASSTLPGRGNYGYTF.

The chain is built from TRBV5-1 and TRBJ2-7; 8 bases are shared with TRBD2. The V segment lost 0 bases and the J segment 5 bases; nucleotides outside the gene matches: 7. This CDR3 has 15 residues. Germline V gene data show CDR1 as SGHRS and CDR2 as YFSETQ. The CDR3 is CASSLGVGGAHEQYF. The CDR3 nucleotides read TGCGCCAGCAGCTTGGGGGTCGGGGGGGCCCACGAGCAGTACTTC.

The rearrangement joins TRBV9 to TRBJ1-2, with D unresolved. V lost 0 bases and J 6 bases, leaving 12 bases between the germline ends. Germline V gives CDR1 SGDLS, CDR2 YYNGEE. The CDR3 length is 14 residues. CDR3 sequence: CASSVARGADGYTF. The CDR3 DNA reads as TGTGCCAGCAGCGTAGCTCGGGGAGCCGATGGCTACACCTTC.

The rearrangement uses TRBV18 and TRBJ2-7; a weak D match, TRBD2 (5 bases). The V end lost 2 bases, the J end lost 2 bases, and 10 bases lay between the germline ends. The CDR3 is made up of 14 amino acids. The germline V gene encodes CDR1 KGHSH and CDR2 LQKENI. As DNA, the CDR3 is TGTGCCAGCTCACCAGTTCGGGGAGCCTACGAGCAGTACTTC. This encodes CASSPVRGAYEQYF.

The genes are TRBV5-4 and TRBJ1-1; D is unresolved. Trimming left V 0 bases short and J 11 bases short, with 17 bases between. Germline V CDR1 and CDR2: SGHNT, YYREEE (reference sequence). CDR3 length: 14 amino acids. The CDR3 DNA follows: TGTGCCAGCAGCTTGGCCCTCGATGTGGAGAAGGCTTTCTTT. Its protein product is CASSLALDVEKAFF.

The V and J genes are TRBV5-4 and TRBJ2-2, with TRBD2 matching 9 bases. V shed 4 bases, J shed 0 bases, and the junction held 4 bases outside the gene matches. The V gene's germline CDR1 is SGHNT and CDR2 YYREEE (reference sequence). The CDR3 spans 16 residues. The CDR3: CASSTASGTNTGELFF. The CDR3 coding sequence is TGTGCCAGCAGCACCGCTAGCGGGACGAACACCGGGGAGCTGTTTTTT.